Following are 10 T cell receptor beta chains from one sample sequenced in a study of blood T cell repertoires in COVID-19. Clones were sequenced by immunoSEQ multiplex PCR, and TCRdb holds only the in-frame ones, with some missing. The table lists 140,000 to 150,000 clones, 80% to 90% of them singletons. Sequencing was carried out using peripheral blood. Receptor source: a man in his fifties or sixties with active or convalescent COVID-19.

This chain uses TRBV19 with TRBJ1-5; possible D gene TRBD1, 6 bases. V lost 3 bases, J lost 0 bases, and 15 bases lay in between. Germline assignment: CDR1 LNHDA and CDR2 SQIVND (reference sequence). The CDR3 has 17 amino acids. The CDR3, as DNA: TGTGCCAGTAGTATTCGGTTGGGAGGGGGTAGCAATCAGCCCCAGCATTTT. Residues: CASSIRLGGGSNQPQHF.

The chain has TRBV15 and TRBJ2-5; 7 bases match TRBD1. CDR1 is LNHNV, CDR2 YYDKDF, per germline (reference sequence). After removal of 0 bases from V and 5 bases from J, the junction contained 6 bases not matched to a gene. CDR3 length: 15 residues. CDR3 coding DNA: TGTGCCACCAGCAGAGACTCAACGACAGGGGAGACCCAGTACTTC. Translation: CATSRDSTTGETQYF. Full variable domain (outside the CDR3, taken from reference TRBV15 and TRBJ2-5): DAMVIQNPRYQVTQFGKPVTLSCSQTLNHNVMYWYQQKSSQAPKLLFHYYDKDFNNEADTPDNFQSRRPNTSFCFLDIRSPGLGDTAMYLCATSRDSTTGETQYFGPGTRLLVL.

The V call is TRBV24-1, the J call TRBJ2-3; D is undetermined. The CDR3 is 13 residues long. Germline-derived CDR1 and CDR2 are KGHDR and SFDVKD. V gave up 3 bases and J gave up 1 base, with 4 bases separating them. The CDR3 here is CATSDGGTDTQYF. The CDR3 bases are TGTGCCACCAGTGATGGAGGCACAGATACGCAGTATTTT.

The chain recombines TRBV10-1 with TRBJ2-1; 8 bases map to TRBD2. The CDR3 spans 15 residues. The trim removed 3 bases at V and 7 bases at J, leaving 8 bases unmatched. Per the germline V gene, CDR1 is WNHNN and CDR2 is SYGVQD (reference sequence). CDR3 amino acids: CASSDTSGWGNEQFF. For the CDR3, the DNA is TGCGCCAGCAGTGATACTAGCGGTTGGGGGAATGAGCAGTTCTTC.

This chain links TRBV7-9 with TRBJ2-3; 9 positions match TRBD2. V trimming: 3 bases; J trimming: 0 bases; junction bases outside the gene matches: 13. Germline V gene data show CDR1 as SEHNR and CDR2 as FQNEAQ (reference sequence). This CDR3 region has 19 residues. The CDR3: CASSFDPGLAVHSTDTQYF. The CDR3 DNA reads as TGTGCCAGCAGCTTTGACCCGGGACTAGCTGTACATAGCACAGATACGCAGTATTTT. The whole variable domain, filled in from reference TRBV7-9 and TRBJ2-3, reads DTGVSQNPRHKITKRGQNVTFRCDPISEHNRLYWYRQTLGQGPEFLTYFQNEAQLEKSRLLSDRFSAERPKGSFSTLEIQRTEQGDSAMYLCASSFDPGLAVHSTDTQYFGPGTRLTVL.

The chain uses TRBV5-1 and TRBJ2-5; 10 positions agree with TRBD1. J gave up 2 bases and V 6 bases, and 7 bases lay outside the gene matches. This CDR3 has 15 residues. Germline V gene data show CDR1 as SGHRS and CDR2 as YFSETQ. The CDR3 protein is CASTLWTGGQETQYF. The CDR3 nucleotides are TGCGCCAGCACCCTATGGACAGGGGGACAAGAGACCCAGTACTTC.

As to this clone: At one end the junction does not follow the germline gene, possibly because of a read error. This sequence joins TRBV30 and TRBJ2-7; D may be TRBD2 (7 bases). This CDR3 contains 12 residues. CDR1 GTSNPN and CDR2 SVGIG come from the germline V gene (reference sequence). Written as DNA, the CDR3 is TGTGCCGGGGGGGACATATCTACGAGTATGAACTTC. Translation: CAGGDISTSMNF.

The chain links TRBV9 to TRBJ2-5; TRBD2 aligns across 12 bases. The germline CDR1 and CDR2 sequences are SGDLS and YYNGEE. The CDR3 is made up of 16 amino acids. V lost 4 bases and J lost 3; bases outside the gene matches: 7. The CDR3: CASSPGASGREETQYF. The CDR3 DNA is TGTGCCAGCAGCCCCGGAGCTAGCGGGAGGGAAGAGACCCAGTACTTC.

The rearrangement uses TRBV29-1 and TRBJ2-1, with 8 positions matching TRBD1. Per germline, CDR1 SQVTM and CDR2 ANQGSEA. The CDR3 length is 11 residues. The junction had 0 bases not matched to a gene; V was cut back by 7 bases and J by 4 bases. The CDR3: CSGQGYNEQFF. CDR3 DNA sequence: TGCAGCGGACAGGGGTACAATGAGCAGTTCTTC.

DNA of the CDR3: TGCGCCAGCAGTTCCCAAGGGAGCCCTCAAGAGACCCAGTACTTC. Encoded protein: CASSSQGSPQETQYF. The genes are TRBV5-1 and TRBJ2-5; D possibly corresponds to TRBD2 (5 bases). Germline values: CDR1 SGHRS, CDR2 YFSETQ. Trimming took 5 bases from V and 2 from J, leaving 16 bases between them. This CDR3 region has 15 residues.